This T cell receptor (beta chain) is drawn from a study of OX40 agonist ivuxolimab in advanced cancers. A remark on this clone: Its cognate antigen is unknown.

Study conclusions and caveats: Within 6 weeks, CD4+ and CD8+ blood T cells expanded clonally at 0.1 to 3.0 mg/kg.

Profiled with immunoSEQ multiplex PCR; TCRdb holds only in-frame clones, not every one. This sample has about 70,000 clones; roughly nine tenths occur once, and the top ten carry approximately 10%. CDR1 KGHSH and CDR2 LQKENI come from the germline V gene. V lost 8 bases and J lost 1, with 15 bases in between. This CDR3 contains 14 residues. This TCR was recovered from an adult with an advanced solid tumor such as melanoma, head and neck, liver or kidney cancer. Sequencing was performed on CD4+ or CD8+ T cells sorted from blood, taken in a trial of the OX40 agonist ivuxolimab. The V and J genes are TRBV18 and TRBJ2-7; D gene unclear. The CDR3 protein is CASLDGSRSYEQYF. The DNA of the CDR3 is TGTGCCAGCCTAGACGGCAGCCGTTCCTACGAGCAGTACTTC.